Listed below are T cell receptor beta chains from one sample, sequenced in a study of blood T cell repertoires in COVID-19. Profiling relied on immunoSEQ multiplex PCR, and the TCRdb table lists in-frame clones only, not all of them. The table includes 80,000 to 90,000 clones, over 65% detected once. Sequences were obtained from peripheral blood. These receptors came from an older woman with acute or convalescent COVID-19. Both conserved end residues are trimmed from each CDR3. D genes are given only for firm matches.

J | D | V | CDR3
TRBJ1-2 | - | TRBV4-3 | ASSQGTSGNYGYT
TRBJ1-6 | TRBD1 | TRBV4-3 | ASSQVPRQGGNSPLH
TRBJ1-3 | TRBD1 | TRBV2 | ASSEAFRGNTGNTIY
TRBJ1-2 | - | TRBV3-1/TRBV3-2 | AAGRAVSTGYGYT
TRBJ1-2 | TRBD1 | TRBV19 | ASSVDRESGYT
TRBJ2-3 | TRBD2 | TRBV7-2 | ASSSQPSGRRGDTQY
TRBJ1-1 | TRBD1 | TRBV4-1 | ASSQYRGAEAF
TRBJ2-2 | TRBD2 | TRBV24-1 | ATSDMGRDTGELF
TRBJ2-1 | TRBD2 | TRBV11-3 | ASSLDGTSGRVRQF
TRBJ1-2 | - | TRBV7-9 | ASSLGGRSVGLGYT
TRBJ2-3 | - | TRBV5-4 | ASSSRDKSTDTQY